The clone carrying this TCR beta chain was seen a single time. This table comes from immunoSEQ multiplex PCR, and its TCRdb copy is limited to in-frame clones, with some not included. This table has roughly 140,000 clones, approximately 85% appearing once. This specimen comes from a study of blood T cell repertoires in COVID-19. The germline gives CDR1 MGHRA, CDR2 YSYEKL. V lost 3 bases to trimming and J lost 1 base; unmatched junction nucleotides: 9. The CDR3 length is 17 residues. The V and J genes are TRBV4-1 and TRBJ2-1, with 7 bases that match TRBD2. The sequenced sample was peripheral blood. This receptor was taken from a woman between 55 and 75 years old with COVID-19, enrolled during active disease. The chain's CDR3 is CASSHLAGSGSYNEQFF. DNA for the CDR3: TGCGCCAGCAGCCATCTCGCGGGTAGCGGGTCCTACAATGAGCAGTTCTTC.